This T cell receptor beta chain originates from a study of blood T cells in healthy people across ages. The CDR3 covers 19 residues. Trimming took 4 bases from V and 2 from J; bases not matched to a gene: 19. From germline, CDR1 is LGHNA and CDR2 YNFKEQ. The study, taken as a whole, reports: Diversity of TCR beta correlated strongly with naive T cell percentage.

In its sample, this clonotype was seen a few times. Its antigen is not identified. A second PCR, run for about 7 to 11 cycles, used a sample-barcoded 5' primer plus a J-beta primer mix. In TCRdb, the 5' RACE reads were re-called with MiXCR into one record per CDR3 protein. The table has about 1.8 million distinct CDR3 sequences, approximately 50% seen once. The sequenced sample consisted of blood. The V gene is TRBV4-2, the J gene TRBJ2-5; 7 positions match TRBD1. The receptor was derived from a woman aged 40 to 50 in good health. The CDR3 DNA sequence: TGTGCCAGCAGCCGTCCGGTATTTTACGACAGGGAGTCTCAAGAGACCCAGTACTTC. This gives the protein CASSRPVFYDRESQETQYF.